The 26 T cell receptor beta chains listed next were all sequenced from one sample in a study of control samples from healthy donors and cancer patients. Profiling relied on immunoSEQ multiplex PCR, and the TCRdb table lists in-frame clones only, not all of them. Of around 93,000 clones listed, around 88% were seen once; the top ten hold 13% to 15%. Sequenced sample: blood. Receptors originate from a man aged 25 to 45 in good health.

In its sample, this clone was seen once. The rearrangement joins TRBV19 to TRBJ1-1; the D gene is possibly TRBD1 (6 bases). Between the trimmed V and J ends, which lost 4 bases and 4 bases, there was a span of 13 bases. Germline CDR1 LNHDA, CDR2 SQIVND (reference sequence). This CDR3 has 14 residues. CDR3 nucleotide sequence: TGTGCCAGTAGTACGGGACACCAGCCCACTGAAGCTTTCTTT. It codes for CASSTGHQPTEAFF.

This clone was counted once. J is TRBJ2-1 and V is TRBV7-3; D perhaps matches TRBD2 (6 bases). CDR3 length equals 14 residues. V was trimmed by 4 bases and J by 7 bases, leaving 14 bases between them. The germline V gene has CDR1 SGHTA and CDR2 FQGTGA. This chain's CDR3 is CASSSAGAGNEQFF. CDR3 nucleotides: TGTGCCAGCAGCTCAGCTGGGGCGGGAAATGAGCAGTTCTTC.

The chain joins TRBV24-1 to TRBJ2-3; 10 bases match TRBD2. This CDR3 spans 16 amino acids. The germline gives CDR1 KGHDR, CDR2 SFDVKD. Unmatched junction bases numbered 9, after V lost 5 bases and J lost 5 bases. The CDR3: CATSGASGGSRDTQYF. As DNA, the CDR3 is TGTGCCACCAGTGGCGCTAGCGGGGGATCGCGAGATACGCAGTATTTT.

The rearrangement joins TRBV11-2 to TRBJ1-1; TRBD1 aligns across 7 bases. J was trimmed by 4 bases and V by 1 base; bases with no gene match: 9. Germline V lookup: CDR1 SGHAT, CDR2 FQNNGV. The length of the CDR3 is 16 residues. The CDR3: CASSLGAQTGSTEAFF. The DNA of the CDR3 is TGTGCCAGCAGCTTAGGCGCACAGACAGGGAGCACTGAAGCTTTCTTT.

This chain links TRBV9 with TRBJ1-5, with TRBD1 matching over 10 bases. V gave up 0 bases and J gave up 6 bases; unmatched junction bases: 0. The CDR3 length is 14 residues. The V gene's germline CDR1 is SGDLS and CDR2 YYNGEE. The CDR3 nucleotides read TGTGCCAGCAGCGTAGGGACAGGGGGTCAGCCCCAGCATTTT. It specifies CASSVGTGGQPQHF.

CDR3 in amino acids: CASGTVEAFF. CDR3 nucleotides: TGTGCCAGTGGGACCGTGGAAGCTTTCTTT. The chain carries TRBV6-6 and TRBJ1-1; possibly TRBD1 for D (5 bases). Germline V CDR1 and CDR2: MNHNY, SVGAGI (reference sequence). This CDR3 contains 10 residues. Trimming took off 9 bases at V and 8 bases at J, with 10 bases between the two ends.

The chain links TRBV18 to TRBJ2-5, with TRBD2 matching over 8 bases. This CDR3 is built from 15 residues. Germline V gene data show CDR1 as KGHSH and CDR2 as LQKENI. V trimming: 3 bases; J trimming: 1 base; junction bases outside the gene matches: 4. CDR3 nucleotide sequence: TGTGCCAGCTCACCGGCGGGAGGTGGCCAAGAGACCCAGTACTTC. Amino acid sequence: CASSPAGGGQETQYF.

The chain recombines TRBV25-1 with TRBJ2-1, with 9 bases that match TRBD2. V was clipped by 1 base and J by 8 bases; unmatched bases: 3. CDR3 length: 14 residues. Germline values: CDR1 MGHDK, CDR2 SYGVNS. This CDR3 is CASSESRTSDEQFF. CDR3 DNA sequence: TGTGCCAGCAGTGAATCACGGACTAGCGATGAGCAGTTCTTC.

V usage is TRBV7-2 and J usage is TRBJ2-7; D remains ambiguous. Germline V CDR1 and CDR2: SGHTA, FQGNSA. Trimming shortened V by 5 bases and J by 3 bases, and 5 bases separated the two germline ends. The CDR3 is 11 amino acids. This CDR3 reads CASSEHYEQYF. DNA of the CDR3: TGTGCCAGCAGCGAACACTACGAGCAGTACTTC.

The J gene is TRBJ1-2, the V gene TRBV7-9, with 9 bases aligning to TRBD1. J gave up 7 bases and V 7 bases, and 4 bases lay outside the gene matches. Germline values: CDR1 SEHNR, CDR2 FQNEAQ (reference sequence). The CDR3 is 12 residues long. The CDR3 region has the DNA TGTGCCAGCAAGGACAGGGGTAGTGGCTACACCTTC. This codes for CASKDRGSGYTF.

The CDR3: CASSSIAGSSYEQYF. DNA of the CDR3: TGTGCCAGCAGCTCGATTGCAGGGAGTTCCTACGAGCAGTACTTC. The V gene is TRBV7-9, the J gene TRBJ2-7, with D possibly called TRBD1 or TRBD2 (5 bases each). There are 15 residues in the CDR3. The germline V gene has CDR1 SEHNR and CDR2 FQNEAQ (reference sequence). The V gene lost 4 bases and the J gene lost 1 base, with 14 bases spanning the gap.

This chain links TRBV10-3 with TRBJ2-1; D is unclear. The CDR3 has 12 amino acids. The V end was cut by 4 bases, the J end by 12 bases, with 13 bases between. The germline V gene encodes CDR1 ENHRY and CDR2 SYGVKD. The CDR3 reads CAISGQSGGQFF. The CDR3 DNA follows: TGTGCCATCAGTGGGCAGTCGGGCGGGCAGTTCTTC.

The chain combines TRBV6-2 or TRBV6-3 with TRBJ2-7; the D gene is possibly TRBD2 (5 bases). Per the germline V gene, CDR1 is MNHEY and CDR2 is SVGEGT. The CDR3 has 14 residues. V was shortened by 3 bases and J by 3 bases, with 12 bases between the two germline ends. CDR3 sequence reads: CASSYIGEYYEQYF. CDR3 DNA sequence: TGTGCCAGCAGTTATATCGGGGAATACTACGAGCAGTACTTC.

The V call is TRBV6-2 or TRBV6-3, the J call TRBJ2-1; D remains ambiguous. The CDR3 contains 14 residues. V lost 3 bases, J lost 4 bases, and 10 bases lay in between. Germline V lookup: CDR1 MNHEY, CDR2 SVGEGT. CDR3 region: CASSYNLGYNEQFF. The CDR3 DNA reads as TGTGCCAGCAGTTATAACTTAGGTTACAATGAGCAGTTCTTC.

The chain is built from TRBV5-6 and TRBJ2-3; 10 bases fit TRBD2. V lost 4 bases to trimming and J lost 2 bases; unmatched junction nucleotides: 7. Germline loops: CDR1 SGHDT, CDR2 YYEEEE. The CDR3 has 16 amino acids. The CDR3 nucleotides are TGTGCCAGCAGCCGCGGACTAGCGGAAACCACAGATACGCAGTATTTT. As protein: CASSRGLAETTDTQYF.

CDR3 DNA sequence: TGTGCCAGCAGTGGACAGGGGTTATATGGCTACACCTTC. The encoded protein is CASSGQGLYGYTF. The gene calls are TRBV2 and TRBJ1-2, with 8 bases aligning to TRBD1. V lost 4 bases to trimming and J lost 5 bases; unmatched junction nucleotides: 3. The CDR3 is 13 amino acids. Germline CDR1 reads SNHLY; CDR2 reads FYNNEI.

This chain uses TRBV7-2 with TRBJ1-1, with D tentatively TRBD1 (6 bases). This CDR3 contains 14 residues. Germline V lookup: CDR1 SGHTA, CDR2 FQGNSA. V lost 5 bases and J 5 bases, leaving 15 bases between the germline ends. This CDR3 is CASSLTGPGTEAFF. CDR3 DNA sequence: TGTGCCAGCAGCCTAACAGGGCCGGGGACTGAAGCTTTCTTT.

This clone showed up just a few times. V usage is TRBV7-9 and J usage is TRBJ2-5; D unresolved. This CDR3 is 13 amino acids long. Germline V gene data show CDR1 as SEHNR and CDR2 as FQNEAQ (reference sequence). Between the trimmed V and J ends, which lost 1 base and 7 bases, there was a span of 10 bases. The CDR3 loop is CASSLDGVGTQYF. The DNA of the CDR3 is TGTGCCAGCAGCTTAGATGGCGTTGGGACCCAGTACTTC.

The chain recombines TRBV19 with TRBJ1-2; no definite D call. The CDR3 is made up of 14 amino acids. V was clipped by 7 bases and J by 0 bases, with 12 bases between them. CDR1 LNHDA and CDR2 SQIVND come from the germline V gene (reference sequence). CDR3 loop: CASTWRQANYGYTF. CDR3 nucleotides: TGTGCCAGTACCTGGCGACAAGCTAACTATGGCTACACCTTC. Full variable domain (rest looked up from reference TRBV19 and TRBJ1-2): DGGITQSPKYLFRKEGQNVTLSCEQNLNHDAMYWYRQDPGQGLRLIYYSQIVNDFQKGDIAEGYSVSREKKESFPLTVTSAQKNPTAFYLCASTWRQANYGYTFGSGTRLTVV.

V gene TRBV13 combines with J gene TRBJ2-7; 7 bases are a match to TRBD1. Germline trimming cut 2 bases from V and 2 bases from J; bases unmatched to any gene: 12. Germline V gene sequence: CDR1 PRHDT, CDR2 FYEKMQ (reference sequence). The CDR3 is made up of 17 amino acids. The CDR3 is CASSLRFGTATTYEQYF. CDR3 nucleotide sequence: TGTGCCAGCAGCTTACGTTTCGGGACAGCGACCACCTACGAGCAGTACTTC.

V gene TRBV12-5 combines with J gene TRBJ1-3; D unresolved. CDR1 LGHNT and CDR2 FRNRAP come from the germline V gene. Trimming shortened V by 3 bases and J by 2 bases, and 8 bases separated the two germline ends. The CDR3 loop spans 14 amino acids. CDR3: CASGLYGAGNTIYF. In DNA form, the CDR3 reads TGTGCTAGTGGTTTATATGGGGCTGGAAACACCATATATTTT.

The chain joins TRBV6-5 to TRBJ1-2, with 7 bases aligning to TRBD1. With 5 bases clipped from V and 8 bases from J, the junction kept 5 bases outside the gene matches. The CDR3 is 12 amino acids. Germline values: CDR1 MNHEY, CDR2 SVGAGI. CDR3 region: CASSNVRGGYTF. CDR3 DNA sequence: TGTGCCAGCAGTAACGTCAGGGGGGGCTACACCTTC.

The chain links TRBV11-3 to TRBJ2-7; no clear D. The CDR3 has 12 amino acids. The V gene lost 1 base and the J gene lost 0 bases, with 1 base spanning the gap. Germline assignment: CDR1 SGHNT and CDR2 YENEEA. CDR3 in DNA: TGTGCCAGCAGCTTAGTCTCCTACGAGCAGTACTTC. Residues: CASSLVSYEQYF.

The CDR3 protein is CASSTTGAIDTQYF. The CDR3 DNA reads as TGTGCCAGCAGCACGACAGGGGCGATAGATACGCAGTATTTT. The chain employs TRBV5-4 and TRBJ2-3; TRBD1 matches 8 bases. CDR3 length equals 14 residues. V was clipped by 4 bases and J by 5 bases; unmatched bases: 6. Per germline, CDR1 SGHNT and CDR2 YYREEE (reference sequence).

With respect to this clone: Other DNA sequences in the same sample also yield this CDR3. V and J are TRBV28 and TRBJ1-1, with 7 bases identical to TRBD1. V was clipped by 6 bases and J by 1 base; unmatched bases: 5. CDR1 is MDHEN, CDR2 SYDVKM, per germline. This CDR3 is built from 14 residues. The chain's CDR3 is CASSYRGGNTEAFF. The CDR3 bases are TGTGCCAGCAGCTACAGGGGAGGGAACACTGAAGCTTTCTTT.

V is TRBV6-6 and J is TRBJ2-1, with TRBD2 matching over 9 bases. The CDR3 extends over 15 amino acids. V lost 7 bases and J lost 7; bases outside the gene matches: 11. Germline lookup yields CDR1 MNHNY and CDR2 SVGAGI (reference sequence). CDR3 DNA: TGTGCCAGCAACCAGGAGGGACTAGCTCAAAATGAGCAGTTCTTC. Residues: CASNQEGLAQNEQFF.